This T cell receptor (beta chain) is drawn from a study of T cell changes during pregnancy in multiple sclerosis. This clone was seen only once. Germline loops: CDR1 MNHEY, CDR2 SMNVEV (reference sequence). The CDR3 contains 13 residues. Unmatched junction bases numbered 2, after V lost 6 bases and J lost 2 bases. Produced via immunoSEQ multiplex PCR; TCRdb's table is partial and in-frame only. The profile covers roughly 72,000 clones, with around nine tenths appearing a single time and 0.2% to 0.25% taken by the ten largest. The V and J genes are TRBV27 and TRBJ2-5; 8 nucleotides agree with TRBD1. The input for sequencing was CD4+ T cells from peripheral blood mononuclear cells, taken before pregnancy. The sequence was collected from a female donor with multiple sclerosis, enrolled in a pregnancy study. CDR3 DNA: TGTGCCAGCAGGGACAGGGTACAAGAGACCCAGTACTTC. Protein product: CASRDRVQETQYF.